A single sample gave rise to the 21 T cell receptor beta chains below, sequenced in a study of T cell responses to AZD1222 COVID-19 vaccine. TCRdb's copy holds only in-frame clones and misses some; the assay was immunoSEQ multiplex PCR. The repertoire has approximately 100,000 clones, over 75% of them found once; the top ten carry approximately 17%. The specimen was peripheral blood, collected on day 0 of AZD1222 vaccination. The receptors come from an adult in good health.

This chain joins TRBV10-3 and TRBJ1-2; 7 bases align to TRBD1. Per the germline V gene, CDR1 is ENHRY and CDR2 is SYGVKD. The CDR3 is 15 amino acids. Losses at the gene ends were 2 bases for V and 0 bases for J; bases not matched to a gene: 3. In DNA, the CDR3 is TGTGCCATCAGTGAGGCAGACAGGGCTAACTATGGCTACACCTTC. Protein product: CAISEADRANYGYTF.

CDR3 amino acids: CATSDPPAGRTGELFF. The CDR3 region has the DNA TGTGCCACCAGTGATCCCCCCGCAGGGAGGACCGGGGAGCTGTTTTTT. The chain has TRBV24-1 and TRBJ2-2; D might be TRBD2 (6 bases). CDR3 length: 16 amino acids. The ends were cut back, 3 bases at V and 5 bases at J, with 15 bases in the middle. The V gene's germline CDR1 is KGHDR and CDR2 SFDVKD.

The chain links TRBV5-1 to TRBJ2-3; no definite D call. The CDR3 spans 15 residues. The germline V gene encodes CDR1 SGHRS and CDR2 YFSETQ. V was trimmed by 3 bases and J by 0 bases, leaving 11 bases between them. CDR3 sequence: CASSSPGPSTDTQYF. As DNA, the CDR3 is TGCGCCAGCAGCTCTCCGGGCCCTAGCACAGATACGCAGTATTTT.

This clone was detected only once. The chain uses TRBV6-5 and TRBJ2-5, with 10 bases lining up with TRBD1. Germline CDR1 is MNHEY and CDR2 is SVGAGI. The CDR3 is 15 amino acids. Trimming took 5 bases from V and 5 from J; bases not matched to a gene: 8. This CDR3 is CASSRVGTGVETQYF. The CDR3 DNA reads as TGTGCCAGCAGTAGGGTCGGGACAGGGGTCGAGACCCAGTACTTC.

V and J are TRBV5-5 and TRBJ1-1; D is unclear. The CDR3 is made up of 16 amino acids. The V end lost 1 base, the J end lost 2 bases, and 15 bases lay between the germline ends. Germline CDR1 SGHKS, CDR2 YYEKEE (reference sequence). CDR3 amino acids: CASSLLWNMLNTEAFF. Here the CDR3 DNA reads TGTGCCAGCAGCTTGTTGTGGAACATGCTTAACACTGAAGCTTTCTTT.

The chain is built from TRBV19 and TRBJ1-5; D is ambiguous. Germline V CDR1 and CDR2: LNHDA, SQIVND (reference sequence). The V and J ends lost 4 bases and 1 base respectively, with 8 bases between them. The CDR3 contains 14 residues. CDR3 sequence (DNA): TGTGCCAGTAGTACAGACGGGAGCAATCAGCCCCAGCATTTT. Translating it yields CASSTDGSNQPQHF.

The chain is built from TRBV7-2 and TRBJ2-1, with D possibly TRBD2 on 6 matching bases. The CDR3 runs 16 residues. Per germline, CDR1 SGHTA and CDR2 FQGNSA. With 5 bases removed from V and 8 bases from J, the gap between germline ends came to 22 bases. The CDR3 reads CASSLAETSIIHEQFF. CDR3 nucleotides: TGTGCCAGCAGCCTTGCCGAGACTAGTATAATCCATGAGCAGTTCTTC.

The chain joins TRBV27 to TRBJ2-7; D not resolved. CDR3 length: 15 residues. Trimming pared 7 bases from V and 4 bases from J, leaving 20 bases between. Germline assignment: CDR1 MNHEY and CDR2 SMNVEV (reference sequence). The CDR3 reads CASTIRALPLYEQYF. The DNA for the CDR3 is TGTGCCAGCACTATCCGTGCCCTACCACTTTACGAGCAGTACTTC.

This chain links TRBV4-1 with TRBJ1-2; D remains ambiguous. Germline V CDR1 and CDR2: MGHRA, YSYEKL. CDR3 length: 13 amino acids. V was trimmed by 1 base and J by 3 bases, leaving 6 bases between them. Written as DNA, the CDR3 is TGCGCCAGCAGCCAAGCGGACCACTATGGCTACACCTTC. Translation gives CASSQADHYGYTF.

The rearrangement links TRBV7-9 to TRBJ2-2; D is uncertain. The CDR3 has 17 residues. Germline V gives CDR1 SEHNR, CDR2 FQNEAQ (reference sequence). V lost 1 base, J lost 2 bases, and 14 bases lay in between. This CDR3 is CASSLGRPIHNTGELFF. CDR3 DNA sequence: TGTGCCAGCAGCTTAGGAAGGCCTATCCATAACACCGGGGAGCTGTTTTTT.

J is TRBJ1-2 and V is TRBV21-1; TRBD1, the table's D call, lacks a check against the DNA. TRBV21-1 is a pseudogene locus. The CDR3 spans 13 residues. The DNA of the CDR3 is TGTGCCAGCCAGGGACAGGGAACCTATGGCTACACCTTC. Its translation is CASQGQGTYGYTF.

The CDR3 DNA sequence: TGTGCCAGCAGCCAAGATGGACTACGATTGATCACCGGGGAGCTGTTTTTT. This codes for CASSQDGLRLITGELFF. The chain links TRBV3-1 (or the pseudogene TRBV3-2) to TRBJ2-2; D might be TRBD2 (6 bases). CDR3 length: 17 residues. Per the germline V gene, CDR1 is LGHDT and CDR2 is YNNKEL (reference sequence). Trimming removed 0 bases at V and 4 bases at J, with 15 bases between.

V is TRBV6-5 and J is TRBJ1-4; 11 bases are shared with TRBD1. CDR1 and CDR2 (germline): MNHEY, SVGAGI. The CDR3 runs to 16 residues. Trimming cost V 4 bases and J 7 bases; bases outside gene matches: 8. The CDR3 protein is CASSSWTGGVSEKLFF. CDR3 sequence (DNA): TGTGCCAGCAGTTCCTGGACAGGGGGCGTTAGTGAAAAACTGTTTTTT.

The genes are TRBV5-1 and TRBJ1-2; D uncertain. This CDR3 is built from 15 residues. V was cut by 4 bases and J by 4 bases, with 17 bases left in between. Germline loops: CDR1 SGHRS, CDR2 YFSETQ. CDR3 residues: CASSPDGSPSYGYTF. For the CDR3, the DNA is TGCGCCAGCAGCCCGGACGGAAGTCCATCCTATGGCTACACCTTC.

The V and J genes are TRBV10-3 and TRBJ2-3, with TRBD1 identical over 8 bases. Germline-derived CDR1 and CDR2 are ENHRY and SYGVKD. The CDR3 runs to 17 residues. Trimming cost V 4 bases and J 2 bases; bases outside gene matches: 11. DNA for the CDR3: TGTGCCATCAGTGGAAACTCCGGGACAGGAGTCACAGATACGCAGTATTTT. Translating gives CAISGNSGTGVTDTQYF.

This chain connects TRBV6-2 or TRBV6-3 to TRBJ1-5; maybe TRBD1 (5 bases). Germline loops: CDR1 MNHEY, CDR2 SVGEGT. This CDR3 region has 13 residues. V was shortened by 6 bases and J by 7 bases, with 13 bases between the two germline ends. CDR3 sequence: CASSRDRGQPQHF. The CDR3 DNA reads as TGTGCCAGCAGCAGGGATCGGGGCCAGCCCCAGCATTTT.

The CDR3 bases are TGTGCCAGCAGTGAAAATCCCCGGTTGTCCCTCCACTTT. This translates into CASSENPRLSLHF. The V call is TRBV2, the J call TRBJ1-6; D is uncertain. V was cut by 2 bases and J by 14 bases, with 13 bases left in between. The CDR3 covers 13 residues. Germline V gene data show CDR1 as SNHLY and CDR2 as FYNNEI.

V usage is TRBV5-1 and J usage is TRBJ1-2, with 10 bases lining up with TRBD1. The V and J ends lost 4 bases and 4 bases, in that order; junction bases with no gene match: 4. The length of the CDR3 is 14 residues. CDR1 is SGHRS and CDR2 is YFSETQ in the germline V gene. The CDR3 DNA sequence: TGCGCCAGCAGCCGGGACAGGGGTAGCTATGGCTACACCTTC. It encodes CASSRDRGSYGYTF.

The V gene is TRBV14, the J gene TRBJ2-3; D is unclear. The CDR3 contains 15 residues. Germline-derived CDR1 and CDR2 are SGHDN and FVKESK. V dropped 2 bases and J dropped 0 bases, with 9 bases sitting between them. The CDR3 here is CASSQIPASTDTQYF. DNA for the CDR3: TGTGCCAGCAGCCAAATACCCGCGAGCACAGATACGCAGTATTTT.

This clone was seen only a few times. This chain uses TRBV7-2 with TRBJ1-2; TRBD1 aligns across 8 bases. CDR3 length: 16 amino acids. With V trimmed by 1 base and J by 5 bases, 9 bases remained unmatched. Germline V gene data show CDR1 as SGHTA and CDR2 as FQGNSA. The CDR3 DNA follows: TGTGCCAGCAGCTTAGGCGGACAGGGAATAGGATATGGCTACACCTTC. Residues: CASSLGGQGIGYGYTF.

The CDR3 sequence: CASSRGAPGLAFTDTQYF. CDR3 sequence (DNA): TGTGCCAGCAGCCGGGGGGCGCCGGGACTAGCGTTCACAGATACGCAGTATTTT. The gene calls are TRBV5-4 and TRBJ2-3; TRBD2 matches 10 bases. The CDR3 consists of 18 residues. After removal of 4 bases from V and 2 bases from J, the junction contained 13 bases not matched to a gene. CDR1 is SGHNT, CDR2 YYREEE, per germline (reference sequence). Full variable domain (rest looked up from reference TRBV5-4 and TRBJ2-3): ETGVTQSPTHLIKTRGQQVTLRCSSQSGHNTVSWYQQALGQGPQFIFQYYREEENGRGNFPPRFSGLQFPNYSSELNVNALELDDSALYLCASSRGAPGLAFTDTQYFGPGTRLTVL.